This paragraph covers one T cell receptor (beta chain) sequence. The germline CDR1 and CDR2 sequences are SGHRS and YFSETQ. V was clipped by 4 bases and J by 6 bases, with 20 bases between them. This CDR3 is built from 15 residues. The record originates from a study of blood T cell repertoires in COVID-19. Study details: Both acute and convalescent COVID-19 samples were obtained from the United States, Italy and Spain. PBMCs, B-cell-depleted T cells, or T cells were the source of the cDNA or gDNA that made up the material.

Assay: immunoSEQ multiplex PCR; the TCRdb copy retains only in-frame clones and omits some. The table lists some 130,000 clones, around 83% of them singletons. The chain carries TRBV5-1 and TRBJ2-7; D perhaps matches TRBD1 (6 bases). Specimen: peripheral blood. This receptor was identified in a human donor in a cohort sampled during active COVID-19. CDR3 protein: CASSPARAGAGEQYF. CDR3 nucleotides: TGCGCCAGCAGCCCCGCCCGGGCAGGGGCGGGCGAGCAGTACTTC.